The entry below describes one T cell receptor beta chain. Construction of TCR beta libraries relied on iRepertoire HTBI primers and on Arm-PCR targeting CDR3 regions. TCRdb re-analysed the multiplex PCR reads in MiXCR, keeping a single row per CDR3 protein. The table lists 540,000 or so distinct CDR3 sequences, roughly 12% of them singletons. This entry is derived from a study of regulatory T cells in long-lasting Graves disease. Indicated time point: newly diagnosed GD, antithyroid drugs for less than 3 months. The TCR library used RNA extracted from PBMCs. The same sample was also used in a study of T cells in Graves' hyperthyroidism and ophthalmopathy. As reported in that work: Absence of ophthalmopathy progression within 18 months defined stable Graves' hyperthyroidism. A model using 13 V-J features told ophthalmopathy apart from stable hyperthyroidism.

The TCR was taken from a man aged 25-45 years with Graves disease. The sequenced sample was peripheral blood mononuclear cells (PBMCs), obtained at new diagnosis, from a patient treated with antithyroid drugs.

The CDR3 sequence is CASSKPGGSNRRITYGYTF. In DNA, the CDR3 is TGTGCCAGTAGTAAACCGGGGGGGAGCAACCGCCGGATTACGTATGGCTACACCTTC. V gene TRBV19 combines with J gene TRBJ1-2, with D possibly matching TRBD1 (5 bases). This CDR3 is 19 amino acids long. Trimming left V 4 bases short and J 5 bases short, with 29 bases between. Per germline, CDR1 LNHDA and CDR2 SQIVND (reference sequence).